Each of the 21 T cell receptor beta chains below was sequenced from the same sample in a study of identical twins. TCRdb independently ran MiXCR on the 5' RACE reads; one entry per CDR3 protein. The table records 350,000 to 450,000 distinct CDR3 sequences, approximately 18% of them present only once. Material for sequencing was naive T cells sorted from blood. Receptors were obtained from a man aged 50 to 60 in good health.

V gene TRBV15 combines with J gene TRBJ1-5, with TRBD1 as a possible D gene (6 bases). In germline, CDR1 is LNHNV, CDR2 YYDKDF (reference sequence). CDR3 length: 16 residues. V was shortened by 5 bases and J by 1 base, with 15 bases between the two germline ends. CDR3 loop: CATSRTTGGSNQPQHF. The CDR3 DNA follows: TGTGCCACCAGCCGGACGACAGGCGGAAGCAATCAGCCCCAGCATTTT.

This clonotype occurred many times. CDR3 nucleotide sequence: TGCGCCAGCAGCTTGGTTGGGGAAGGCTACACCTTC. Protein product: CASSLVGEGYTF. The chain links TRBV5-1 to TRBJ1-2; D remains unclear. Germline V lookup: CDR1 SGHRS, CDR2 YFSETQ. The CDR3 spans 12 residues. V was cut by 0 bases and J by 8 bases, with 8 bases left in between.

There are a few counts of this clonotype. The chain uses TRBV4-3 and TRBJ2-7; either TRBD1 or TRBD2 may supply D (6 bases each). This CDR3 has 19 residues. CDR1 and CDR2 from the germline V gene are LGHNA and YSLEER. Trimming left V 0 bases short and J 3 bases short, with 24 bases between. The CDR3 DNA reads as TGCGCCAGCAGCCAAGAAACAGGGAGGTTAACGTATGGTCGCTACGAGCAGTACTTC. Residues: CASSQETGRLTYGRYEQYF.

V gene TRBV6-2 or TRBV6-3 combines with J gene TRBJ2-3; TRBD2 matches 8 bases. This CDR3 contains 14 residues. After removal of 6 bases from V and 3 bases from J, the junction contained 5 bases not matched to a gene. Germline values: CDR1 MNHEY, CDR2 SVGEGT. In DNA, the CDR3 is TGTGCCAGCAGGGGACCTAGCGGGACAGATACGCAGTATTTT. Translation: CASRGPSGTDTQYF.

The chain links TRBV3-1 to TRBJ2-6; 9 nucleotides line up with TRBD1. CDR3 length: 20 residues. CDR1 LGHDT and CDR2 YNNKEL come from the germline V gene (reference sequence). Losses at the gene ends were 2 bases for V and 2 bases for J; bases not matched to a gene: 13. As DNA, the CDR3 is TGTGCCAGCAGCCAATGGGGTACGGGACAGGGCCCCCCTGGGGCCAACGTCCTGACTTTC. It encodes CASSQWGTGQGPPGANVLTF.

The sample holds a few counts of this clonotype. The chain has TRBV4-1 and TRBJ2-1, with 9 bases identical to TRBD2. The CDR3 sequence is 15 residues long. Losses at the gene ends were 6 bases for V and 0 bases for J; bases not matched to a gene: 3. The germline V gene encodes CDR1 MGHRA and CDR2 YSYEKL. The CDR3 DNA sequence: TGCGCCAGCAGTCCTAGCGGGGACTCCTACAATGAGCAGTTCTTC. It specifies CASSPSGDSYNEQFF.

The chain employs TRBV29-1 and TRBJ2-6; tentative D call: TRBD2 (6 bases). V was clipped by 6 bases and J by 0 bases, with 15 bases between them. CDR3 length equals 16 residues. Germline CDR1 is SQVTM and CDR2 is ANQGSEA. The CDR3, as DNA: TGCAGCGTGGTGGAGGGCGGCACCTCTGGGGCCAACGTCCTGACTTTC. It is translated as CSVVEGGTSGANVLTF. The variable domain in full, completed from reference TRBV29-1 and TRBJ2-6, reads SAVISQKPSRDICQRGTSLTIQCQVDSQVTMMFWYRQQPGQSLTLIATANQGSEATYESGFVIDKFPISRPNLTFSTLTVSNMSPEDSSIYLCSVVEGGTSGANVLTFGAGSRLTVL.

This clonotype was seen only a few times. The chain couples TRBV29-1 to TRBJ2-3; 9 bases agree with TRBD2. Trimming took 8 bases from V and 4 from J; bases not matched to a gene: 13. There are 15 residues in the CDR3. Germline V lookup: CDR1 SQVTM, CDR2 ANQGSEA. In DNA, the CDR3 is TGCAGCTCCGGAACAGGGCTAGCGGGACCAGATACGCAGTATTTT. It is translated as CSSGTGLAGPDTQYF.

The J gene is TRBJ2-7, the V gene TRBV5-4; 11 bases line up with TRBD2. The CDR3 runs to 16 residues. Germline loops: CDR1 SGHNT, CDR2 YYREEE (reference sequence). The V gene end was trimmed by 4 bases and the J gene end by 1 base; junction bases not matched to a gene: 7. The DNA of the CDR3 is TGTGCCAGCAGCCGGAGAGCTAGCGGGAGGTCCTACGAGCAGTACTTC. This encodes CASSRRASGRSYEQYF.

CDR3 region: CASSSEYRGENTGELFF. In DNA, the CDR3 is TGTGCCAGCAGCTCCGAATACAGGGGGGAAAACACCGGGGAGCTGTTTTTT. The rearrangement links TRBV5-4 to TRBJ2-2; 8 bases agree with TRBD1. Unmatched junction bases numbered 9, after V lost 3 bases and J lost 2 bases. The length of the CDR3 is 17 residues. Germline V gene lookup returns CDR1 SGHNT and CDR2 YYREEE (reference sequence).

This clonotype was picked up many times. This chain's CDR3 is CASSFRTGYEQYF. For the CDR3, the DNA is TGTGCCAGCAGCTTCCGGACAGGCTACGAGCAGTACTTC. The rearrangement joins TRBV13 to TRBJ2-7; TRBD1 aligns across 7 bases. The V and J ends lost 3 bases and 3 bases, in that order; junction bases with no gene match: 2. This CDR3 is 13 amino acids long. Germline CDR1 and CDR2: PRHDT and FYEKMQ (reference sequence). Full variable domain (remainder filled in from reference TRBV13 and TRBJ2-7): AAGVIQSPRHLIKEKRETATLKCYPIPRHDTVYWYQQGPGQDPQFLISFYEKMQSDKGSIPDRFSAQQFSDYHSELNMSSLELGDSALYFCASSFRTGYEQYFGPGTRLTVT.

Notes on this clonotype: A much larger clone sits a single nucleotide away, making a read error possible. This chain links TRBV5-6 with TRBJ2-7; 8 bases are shared with TRBD2. J was trimmed by 5 bases and V by 2 bases; bases with no gene match: 12. Germline CDR1 SGHDT, CDR2 YYEEEE. The CDR3 has 16 residues. In DNA form, the CDR3 reads TGTGCCAGCAGCTTCCCGAGACTAGCGACAAGTAACGAGCAGTACTTC. This codes for CASSFPRLATSNEQYF. Drawing the rest from reference TRBV5-6 and TRBJ2-7, the complete variable domain is DAGVTQSPTHLIKTRGQQVTLRCSPKSGHDTVSWYQQALGQGPQFIFQYYEEEERQRGNFPDRFSGHQFPNYSSELNVNALLLGDSALYLCASSFPRLATSNEQYFGPGTRLTVT.

J is TRBJ2-2 and V is TRBV10-1; D may be TRBD1 or TRBD2 (6 bases each). The CDR3 has 15 amino acids. Germline CDR1 is WNHNN and CDR2 is SYGVQD (reference sequence). Trimming removed 5 bases at V and 4 bases at J, with 14 bases between. The CDR3: CASSPQGGGTGELFF. DNA of the CDR3: TGCGCCAGCAGTCCACAGGGAGGAGGCACCGGGGAGCTGTTTTTT.

This clonotype has only a few counts. The rearrangement uses TRBV12-3 or TRBV12-4 and TRBJ2-3, with D tentatively TRBD1 (5 bases). This CDR3 spans 14 amino acids. V was trimmed by 3 bases and J by 6 bases, leaving 13 bases between them. CDR3 protein: CASSFGRVYDTQYF. Here the CDR3 DNA reads TGTGCCAGCAGTTTCGGCAGGGTGTACGATACGCAGTATTTT.

The CDR3 protein is CATSREGPVNTEAFF. CDR3 DNA sequence: TGTGCCACCAGCAGAGAGGGGCCAGTGAACACTGAAGCTTTCTTT. J is TRBJ1-1 and V is TRBV15, with D perhaps TRBD1 (5 bases). V was shortened by 0 bases and J by 0 bases, with 8 bases between the two germline ends. The CDR3 has 15 residues. Germline V CDR1 and CDR2: LNHNV, YYDKDF (reference sequence).

Only a few counts were recorded for this clonotype. The DNA of the CDR3 is TGCGCCAGCAGCCAAGCGACCGGACGCCACAATGAGCAGTTCTTC. Translation: CASSQATGRHNEQFF. The chain uses TRBV4-1 and TRBJ2-1, with D hard to call. Trimming removed 1 base from V and 5 bases from J, with 12 bases in between. CDR1 is MGHRA, CDR2 YSYEKL, per germline. The CDR3 is 15 residues long.

This clonotype was counted only a few times. The chain carries TRBV5-4 and TRBJ2-1; 9 bases fit TRBD2. CDR1 SGHNT and CDR2 YYREEE come from the germline V gene (reference sequence). The V segment lost 4 bases and the J segment 8 bases; nucleotides outside the gene matches: 13. The CDR3 length is 16 residues. The DNA for the CDR3 is TGTGCCAGCAGCGGAGGGACTAGCCCCGGCCGGGATGAGCAGTTCTTC. It specifies CASSGGTSPGRDEQFF.

There are many counts of this clonotype. This sequence joins TRBV10-3 and TRBJ2-1; 12 bases map to TRBD2. Per the germline V gene, CDR1 is ENHRY and CDR2 is SYGVKD. V lost 2 bases to trimming and J lost 7 bases; unmatched junction nucleotides: 9. The CDR3 runs 17 residues. The CDR3 here is CAISEGPSGRASNEQFF. CDR3 DNA sequence: TGTGCCATCAGTGAGGGGCCTAGCGGGAGGGCCTCAAATGAGCAGTTCTTC.

This clonotype was counted many times. The chain recombines TRBV29-1 with TRBJ2-5; no firm D call. The CDR3 is 11 residues long. V was pared by 7 bases and J by 3 bases, with 9 bases between. Germline V gene data show CDR1 as SQVTM and CDR2 as ANQGSEA. The CDR3 DNA follows: TGCAGCGGACTGCTGGAAGAGACCCAGTACTTC. It encodes CSGLLEETQYF.

This clonotype was observed a handful of times. J is TRBJ2-3 and V is TRBV5-5; TRBD1 matches 10 bases. The CDR3 is 16 amino acids. Looked up from germline, CDR1 is SGHKS and CDR2 is YYEKEE (reference sequence). Unmatched junction bases numbered 13, after V lost 7 bases and J lost 5 bases. The chain's CDR3 is CASWSLTGQGIDTQYF. The CDR3 bases are TGTGCCAGCTGGAGTTTAACGGGACAGGGGATAGATACGCAGTATTTT.

V gene TRBV29-1 combines with J gene TRBJ2-1; TRBD2 might be the D (6 bases). V was clipped by 6 bases and J by 0 bases, with 15 bases between them. This CDR3 is 15 amino acids long. CDR1 SQVTM and CDR2 ANQGSEA come from the germline V gene. CDR3 DNA sequence: TGCAGCGTCCAAAAGGGGCGGGACTCCTACAATGAGCAGTTCTTC. Its protein is CSVQKGRDSYNEQFF.